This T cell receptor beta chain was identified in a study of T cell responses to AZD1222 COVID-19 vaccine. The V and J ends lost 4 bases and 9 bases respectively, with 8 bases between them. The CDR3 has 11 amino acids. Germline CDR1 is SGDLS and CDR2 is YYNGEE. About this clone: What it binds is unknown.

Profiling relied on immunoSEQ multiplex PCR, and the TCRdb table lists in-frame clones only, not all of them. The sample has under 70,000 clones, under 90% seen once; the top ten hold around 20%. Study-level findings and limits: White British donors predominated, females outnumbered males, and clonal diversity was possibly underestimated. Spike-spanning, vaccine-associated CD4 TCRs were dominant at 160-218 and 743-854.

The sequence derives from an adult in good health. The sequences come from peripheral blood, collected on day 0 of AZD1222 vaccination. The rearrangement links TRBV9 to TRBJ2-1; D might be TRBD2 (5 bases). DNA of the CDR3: TGTGCCAGCAGCAGCGGCATTGAGCAGTTCTTC. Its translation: CASSSGIEQFF.